This is a list of T cell receptor beta chains from one sample in a study of shared clonotypes between healthy human individuals. Only in-frame clones appear in the TCRdb table, and some are missing; sequencing was by immunoSEQ multiplex PCR. The sample has about 180,000 clones; roughly 91% are singletons. Sequenced: naive CD4+ T cells sorted from blood. These receptors all come from a woman younger than 45 in good health. CDR3s include the opening cysteine and the closing phenylalanine or tryptophan. Each record gives: clone size, V gene, D gene, J gene, CDR3 protein, CDR3 DNA. The D gene is left open where the match is weak. Some rows mark clone size as missing; the rest say once, few, many or name a class of expanded clone.

.	TRBV4-1	.	TRBJ2-7	CASSQRLGQPLWAYEQYF	TGCGCCAGCAGCCAACGGCTAGGACAGCCCCTATGGGCCTACGAGCAGTACTTC
.	TRBV6-5	.	TRBJ1-5	CASSTGTGPQHF	TGTGCCAGCAGTACAGGGACGGGGCCCCAGCATTTT
.	TRBV18	.	TRBJ2-7	CASSPDRSYEQYF	TGTGCCAGCTCACCCGATCGGTCCTACGAGCAGTACTTC
.	TRBV27	TRBD1	TRBJ1-6	CASSLLKGAYSPLHF	TGTGCCAGCAGTTTACTTAAGGGGGCGTATTCACCCCTCCACTTT
.	TRBV12-5	TRBD1	TRBJ1-3	CASGPVTTGVSENTIYF	TGTGCTAGTGGTCCAGTGACAACAGGGGTTTCCGAAAACACCATATATTTT
.	TRBV19	TRBD1	TRBJ1-4	CASSMDRGNEKLFF	TGTGCCAGTAGTATGGACAGGGGAAATGAAAAACTGTTTTTT
once	TRBV19	.	TRBJ1-1	CASSIDGSWNSNTEAFF	TGTGCCAGTAGTATAGATGGGTCTTGGAACTCGAACACTGAAGCTTTCTTT
.	TRBV19	.	TRBJ1-1	CASSMGSQNTEAFF	TGTGCCAGTAGTATGGGTAGCCAGAACACTGAAGCTTTCTTT
few	TRBV7-6	TRBD2	TRBJ2-7	CASSTRLASYEQYF	TGTGCCAGCAGCACCCGACTAGCGTCCTACGAGCAGTACTTC
few	TRBV7-9	TRBD2	TRBJ2-7	CASSKSGSYPYEQYF	TGTGCCAGCAGCAAAAGCGGGAGCTACCCCTACGAGCAGTACTTC
.	TRBV10-2	TRBD2	TRBJ2-7	CASRSTSGRNEQYF	TGCGCCAGCAGGAGCACTAGCGGGAGAAACGAGCAGTACTTC
.	TRBV6-1	.	TRBJ2-7	CASSESGQYMKQYF	TGTGCCAGCAGTGAATCCGGACAGTATATGAAGCAGTACTTC
.	TRBV23-1	.	TRBJ2-7	CASSHSVLRVLYEQYF	TGCGCCAGCAGTCATTCGGTCTTACGCGTCCTCTACGAGCAGTACTTC
.	TRBV5-1	.	TRBJ1-1	CASSFGLGQALSTEAFF	TGCGCCAGCAGCTTCGGATTGGGTCAGGCTTTAAGCACTGAAGCTTTCTTT
.	TRBV15	.	TRBJ1-4	CATSRSRAGRDEKLFF	TGTGCCACCAGCAGAAGCCGGGCAGGGCGGGATGAAAAACTGTTTTTT
.	TRBV5-1	TRBD1	TRBJ2-2	CASSSGGQGGPGELFF	TGCGCCAGCAGCTCAGGAGGACAGGGAGGTCCCGGGGAGCTGTTTTTT
.	TRBV30	TRBD1	TRBJ2-5	CAWSVQGSGETQYF	TGTGCCTGGAGTGTACAGGGGTCAGGGGAGACCCAGTACTTC
.	TRBV15	.	TRBJ2-7	CATSIRPDEQYF	TGTGCCACCAGCATCCGTCCAGACGAGCAGTACTTC
.	TRBV29-1	.	TRBJ1-1	CSWADVLNTEAFF	TGCAGCTGGGCGGATGTCCTGAACACTGAAGCTTTCTTT
once	TRBV29-1	.	TRBJ2-5	CSVERKGTQYF	TGCAGCGTTGAAAGGAAAGGGACCCAGTACTTC
.	TRBV7-2	.	TRBJ2-7	CASSLQDSYEQYF	TGTGCCAGCAGCTTACAGGACAGCTACGAGCAGTACTTC
.	TRBV19	TRBD1	TRBJ1-1	CASSIPRGRSEAFF	TGTGCCAGTAGTATACCCAGGGGGCGTTCTGAAGCTTTCTTT
.	TRBV18	.	TRBJ1-5	CASSLWDNDQPQHF	TGTGCCAGCTCACTTTGGGACAACGATCAGCCCCAGCATTTT
.	TRBV11-1	TRBD1	TRBJ2-2	CASSLGQGVSGELFF	TGTGCCAGCAGCTTAGGACAGGGGGTGTCCGGGGAGCTGTTTTTT
once	TRBV6-6	TRBD1	TRBJ1-1	CASSYSNTGVGTEAFF	TGTGCCAGCAGTTACTCGAACACAGGGGTAGGGACTGAAGCTTTCTTT
.	TRBV28	.	TRBJ1-2	CASSSHDSYGYTF	TGTGCCAGCAGTTCCCACGACAGCTATGGCTACACCTTC
.	TRBV6-1	TRBD1	TRBJ1-2	CASSDRDRGRIGGYTF	TGTGCCAGCAGTGACCGGGACAGGGGTAGGATTGGTGGCTACACCTTC
.	TRBV29-1	.	TRBJ2-7	CSVLTLFSGEQYF	TGCAGCGTCCTGACACTTTTCTCGGGCGAGCAGTACTTC
.	TRBV28	.	TRBJ1-1	CASSLPGTHLTEAFF	TGTGCCAGCAGTTTACCCGGTACCCACCTCACTGAAGCTTTCTTT
once	TRBV5-1	TRBD1	TRBJ1-2	CASSLAWQGAFGYTF	TGCGCCAGCAGCTTGGCGTGGCAGGGGGCTTTTGGCTACACCTTC
.	TRBV7-9	.	TRBJ1-4	CASSLVGDIGATNEKLFF	TGTGCCAGCAGCTTAGTCGGTGATATAGGGGCGACTAATGAAAAACTGTTTTTT
.	TRBV28	TRBD1	TRBJ2-7	CASSVVTGVFNPYEQYF	TGTGCCAGCAGTGTCGTTACAGGGGTGTTCAACCCCTACGAGCAGTACTTC
.	TRBV6-5	.	TRBJ2-5	CASSSFRSAETQYF	TGTGCCAGCAGTTCCTTTCGGAGCGCAGAGACCCAGTACTTC
.	TRBV5-4	TRBD2	TRBJ2-5	CASSLVLAGSLEQYF	TGTGCCAGCAGCTTGGTACTAGCGGGCTCGTTGGAGCAGTACTTC
.	TRBV18	TRBD1	TRBJ2-5	CASSTRDRDQETQYF	TGTGCCAGCTCAACCCGGGACAGGGATCAAGAGACCCAGTACTTC
.	TRBV5-4	TRBD2	TRBJ2-3	CASSLGGLAESTDTQYF	TGTGCCAGCAGCTTGGGTGGACTAGCGGAGAGCACAGATACGCAGTATTTT
.	TRBV28	.	TRBJ2-5	CASWERGGGETQYF	TGTGCCAGCTGGGAGAGAGGAGGGGGAGAGACCCAGTACTTC
.	TRBV5-1	.	TRBJ2-5	CASSFTEGETQYF	TGCGCCAGCAGCTTTACCGAGGGGGAGACCCAGTACTTC
.	TRBV4-1	TRBD2	TRBJ2-5	CASSSRGVLYF	TGCGCCAGCAGCTCCCGGGGGGTCCTGTACTTC
once	TRBV9	TRBD1	TRBJ2-2	CASSLTGGHTGELFF	TGTGCCAGCAGCCTGACAGGGGGCCACACCGGGGAGCTGTTTTTT
.	TRBV7-7	TRBD2	TRBJ2-1	CASSLGGTSGNNEQFF	TGTGCCAGCAGCTTGGGGGGCACTAGCGGAAACAATGAGCAGTTCTTC
.	TRBV6-4	.	TRBJ1-1	CASSAPGTAEAFF	TGTGCCAGCAGTGCGCCAGGGACTGCTGAAGCTTTCTTT
.	TRBV18	.	TRBJ1-1	CASSQEEGVWTEAFF	TGTGCCAGCTCGCAGGAGGAAGGTGTATGGACTGAAGCTTTCTTT
.	TRBV5-6	.	TRBJ2-2	CASSLIATANTGELFF	TGTGCCAGCAGCTTGATCGCGACCGCGAACACCGGGGAGCTGTTTTTT
.	TRBV7-8	.	TRBJ2-7	CASSLAGGAPYEQYF	TGTGCCAGCAGCTTAGCCGGGGGTGCCCCCTACGAGCAGTACTTC
.	TRBV19	.	TRBJ1-5	CASSFLGVGGVQPQHF	TGTGCCAGTAGTTTCCTCGGGGTAGGTGGGGTGCAGCCCCAGCATTTT
.	TRBV9	.	TRBJ1-2	CASSVGGWLDNYGYTF	TGTGCCAGCAGCGTAGGGGGGTGGCTCGATAACTATGGCTACACCTTC
.	TRBV19	.	TRBJ2-4	CASNLRRGGKNIQYF	TGTGCCTCCAATCTCCGAAGGGGCGGCAAAAACATTCAGTACTTC
.	TRBV5-4	TRBD2	TRBJ2-7	CASSLAASGRYEQYF	TGTGCCAGCAGCTTGGCTGCTAGCGGGAGATACGAGCAGTACTTC
.	TRBV28	.	TRBJ1-5	CASRAPGFREKRGQPQHF	TGTGCCAGCAGAGCCCCGGGATTTCGGGAGAAAAGGGGTCAGCCCCAGCATTTT
.	TRBV28	TRBD1	TRBJ2-4	CASSDDRGPAKNIQYF	TGTGCCAGCAGTGACGACAGGGGGCCTGCCAAAAACATTCAGTACTTC
.	TRBV7-9	.	TRBJ2-7	CASALGTSSYEQYF	TGTGCCAGCGCTCTGGGCACGAGCTCCTACGAGCAGTACTTC
.	TRBV18	.	TRBJ2-6	CASSIGEDLQSRANVLTF	TGTGCCAGCTCAATAGGAGAGGATTTACAAAGTCGGGCCAACGTCCTGACTTTC
.	TRBV7-9	.	TRBJ1-4	CASSLARGVNEKLFF	TGTGCCAGCAGCCTAGCACGGGGGGTCAATGAAAAACTGTTTTTT